A selection of T cell receptor beta chains follows, all from one sample in a study of blood T cell repertoires in COVID-19. Measured with immunoSEQ multiplex PCR; TCRdb has only the in-frame clones, and not every one. Among 110,000 to 150,000 clones listed, 80% to 85% were seen once. Material for sequencing was peripheral blood. Receptors originate from a human donor in a cohort sampled during active COVID-19. The CDR3 runs from the conserved cysteine through the conserved F or W. D genes are given only for firm matches. Size is stated for part of the rows, as once, few or many counts, or as a class when the clone is expanded.

d_call: TRBD2; cdr3_length: 15; clone_size: .; j_call: TRBJ2-7; v_call: TRBV4-2; cdr3_nt: TGTGCCAGCAGCCAATCGCCCGGGGGGGCCAACGAGCAGTACTTC; cdr3_aa: CASSQSPGGANEQYF
d_call: .; cdr3_length: 16; clone_size: .; j_call: TRBJ2-2; v_call: TRBV5-1; cdr3_nt: TGCGCCAGCAGCTTGGCCGTTGGGGCGGTGGCCGGGGAGCTGTTTTTT; cdr3_aa: CASSLAVGAVAGELFF
d_call: .; cdr3_length: 11; clone_size: .; j_call: TRBJ2-2; v_call: TRBV6-6; cdr3_nt: TGTGCCGGCTCCAGAACCGGGGAGCTGTTTTTT; cdr3_aa: CAGSRTGELFF
d_call: TRBD1; cdr3_length: 14; clone_size: .; j_call: TRBJ2-1; v_call: TRBV6-2/TRBV6-3; cdr3_nt: TGTGCCAGCAGCCCCCGGACAGGGCTAAATGAGCAGTTCTTC; cdr3_aa: CASSPRTGLNEQFF
d_call: TRBD1; cdr3_length: 15; clone_size: .; j_call: TRBJ2-7; v_call: TRBV28; cdr3_nt: TGTGCCAGCAGTTCCCCGGGACAGGGGGCCAACGAGCAGTACTTC; cdr3_aa: CASSSPGQGANEQYF
d_call: .; cdr3_length: 15; clone_size: .; j_call: TRBJ2-5; v_call: TRBV18; cdr3_nt: TGTGCCAGCTCAATCTCCTGGCGCACCCCAAGCGACCAGTACTTC; cdr3_aa: CASSISWRTPSDQYF
d_call: TRBD2; cdr3_length: 14; clone_size: .; j_call: TRBJ2-1; v_call: TRBV6-5; cdr3_nt: TGTGCCAGCAGTTTGACTAGCGGGGGTAATGAGCAGTTCTTC; cdr3_aa: CASSLTSGGNEQFF
d_call: .; cdr3_length: 16; clone_size: .; j_call: TRBJ2-1; v_call: TRBV21-1; cdr3_nt: TGTGCCAGCAGCCCCGGTCGAGGGAACTTATACAATGAGCAGTTCTTC; cdr3_aa: CASSPGRGNLYNEQFF
d_call: TRBD1; cdr3_length: 14; clone_size: .; j_call: TRBJ1-1; v_call: TRBV4-2; cdr3_nt: TGTGCCAGCAGTCGCCCAGGGGGAATTACTGAAGCTTTCTTT; cdr3_aa: CASSRPGGITEAFF
d_call: TRBD1; cdr3_length: 15; clone_size: .; j_call: TRBJ1-3; v_call: TRBV6-5; cdr3_nt: TGTGCCAGCAGTAGACAGGGTCTCTCTGGAAACACCATATATTTT; cdr3_aa: CASSRQGLSGNTIYF
d_call: .; cdr3_length: 17; clone_size: .; j_call: TRBJ2-7; v_call: TRBV27; cdr3_nt: TGTGCCAGCAGTTTATCGCGCCCCGGGATAAGCTCCTACGAGCAGTACTTC; cdr3_aa: CASSLSRPGISSYEQYF
d_call: TRBD1; cdr3_length: 13; clone_size: .; j_call: TRBJ2-7; v_call: TRBV10-3; cdr3_nt: TGTGCCATCAGTGGGGACAGCGGATACGAGCAGTACTTC; cdr3_aa: CAISGDSGYEQYF
d_call: .; cdr3_length: 14; clone_size: .; j_call: TRBJ1-4; v_call: TRBV11-2; cdr3_nt: TGTGCCAGCAGCCTCAGCAGCGCCCTAGGACAGTTGTTTTTT; cdr3_aa: CASSLSSALGQLFF
d_call: .; cdr3_length: 15; clone_size: .; j_call: TRBJ1-3; v_call: TRBV28; cdr3_nt: TGTGCCAGCAGTCCGGGGGACGACTCTGGAAACACCATATATTTT; cdr3_aa: CASSPGDDSGNTIYF
d_call: .; cdr3_length: 14; clone_size: .; j_call: TRBJ1-2; v_call: TRBV7-3; cdr3_nt: TGTGCCAGCAGCTTATACGAGGGATCGGGTGGCTACACCTTC; cdr3_aa: CASSLYEGSGGYTF
d_call: .; cdr3_length: 13; clone_size: few; j_call: TRBJ2-3; v_call: TRBV7-2; cdr3_nt: TGTGCCAGCAGCTTAAACCCGTCTAAAGCGCAGTATTTT; cdr3_aa: CASSLNPSKAQYF
d_call: TRBD2; cdr3_length: 14; clone_size: .; j_call: TRBJ2-7; v_call: TRBV6-5; cdr3_nt: TGTGCCAGCAGAATCTCGGGGGGGGGCCACGAGCAGTACTTC; cdr3_aa: CASRISGGGHEQYF
d_call: TRBD1; cdr3_length: 16; clone_size: .; j_call: TRBJ1-4; v_call: TRBV27; cdr3_nt: TGTGCCAGCAGTCATCTCCGACAGGGGGCAATAGAAAAACTGTTTTTT; cdr3_aa: CASSHLRQGAIEKLFF
d_call: TRBD1; cdr3_length: 14; clone_size: .; j_call: TRBJ1-5; v_call: TRBV2; cdr3_nt: TGTGCCAGCAGGGACAGGGTCGGCAATCAGCCCCAGCATTTT; cdr3_aa: CASRDRVGNQPQHF
d_call: TRBD2; cdr3_length: 15; clone_size: .; j_call: TRBJ2-5; v_call: TRBV19; cdr3_nt: TGTGCCAGTAGCCAACTAGCGGGGGAGCAAGAGACCCAGTACTTC; cdr3_aa: CASSQLAGEQETQYF
d_call: .; cdr3_length: 17; clone_size: .; j_call: TRBJ2-3; v_call: TRBV5-4; cdr3_nt: TGTGCCAGCAGCTCCGGTGGAGGGGGGGGCCGGGCAGATACGCAGTATTTT; cdr3_aa: CASSSGGGGGRADTQYF
d_call: TRBD1; cdr3_length: 14; clone_size: .; j_call: TRBJ1-2; v_call: TRBV19; cdr3_nt: TGTGCCAGTAGTATGGACAGGGACAACTATGGCTACACCTTC; cdr3_aa: CASSMDRDNYGYTF
d_call: .; cdr3_length: 11; clone_size: .; j_call: TRBJ1-3; v_call: TRBV6-6; cdr3_nt: TGTGCCAGCAGTTTAGTCAATACCATATATTTT; cdr3_aa: CASSLVNTIYF
d_call: TRBD2; cdr3_length: 15; clone_size: once; j_call: TRBJ2-3; v_call: TRBV29-1; cdr3_nt: TGCAGCGCCGGGAGGGCGGACGATTACACAGATACGCAGTATTTT; cdr3_aa: CSAGRADDYTDTQYF
d_call: .; cdr3_length: 15; clone_size: .; j_call: TRBJ2-5; v_call: TRBV24-1; cdr3_nt: TGTGCCACCAGTGATTCCGGGAGCCCGGGAGAGACCCAGTACTTC; cdr3_aa: CATSDSGSPGETQYF